This T cell receptor (beta chain) was obtained from a study of T cells in Graves' hyperthyroidism and ophthalmopathy. Broader study findings: Researchers found most expanded thyroid clonotypes above 0.001 in blood as well.

Comments on this clonotype: Its antigen remains unidentified. An end of the junction does not agree with germline; a read error may underlie this.

Any patient presenting with uncontrolled infection, other autoimmune disease, pregnancy or lactation was left out. Clinical symptoms, serum thyroxine, TRAb, thyroid ultrasound and orbital computed tomography established diagnosis. RNA transcripts yielded amplified TCR beta CDR3 regions. The TCR CDR3 was amplified in a first-round RT-PCR using the HTBI primer set. TCRdb re-called the multiplex PCR reads through MiXCR, storing one row per CDR3 protein. The top ten clones hold roughly 11% of a sample with 300,000 to 450,000 distinct CDR3 sequences, 11% to 15% of them seen once. The CDR3 has 15 amino acids. Per the germline V gene, CDR1 is ENHRY and CDR2 is SYGVKD.

The sequencing input was blood. This receptor was taken from a woman aged 55-70 years with Graves' hyperthyroidism. This sequence joins TRBV10-3 and TRBJ1-2, with 8 bases identical to TRBD1. The CDR3 loop is CTISEGTGFSHGYTF. Written as DNA, the CDR3 is TGTACCATCAGTGAGGGGACAGGATTTTCTCATGGCTACACCTTC.